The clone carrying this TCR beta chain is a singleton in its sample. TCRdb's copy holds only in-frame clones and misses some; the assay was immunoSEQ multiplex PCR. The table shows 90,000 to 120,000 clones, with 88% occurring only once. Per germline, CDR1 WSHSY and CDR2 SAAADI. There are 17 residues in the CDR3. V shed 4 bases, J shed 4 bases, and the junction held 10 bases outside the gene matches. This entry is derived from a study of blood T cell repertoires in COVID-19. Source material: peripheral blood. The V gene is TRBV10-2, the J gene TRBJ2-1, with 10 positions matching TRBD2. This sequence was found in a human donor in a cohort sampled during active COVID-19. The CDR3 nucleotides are TGCGCCAGCAGTGGGATCCCGGGACTAGCGATTTACAATGAGCAGTTCTTC. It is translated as CASSGIPGLAIYNEQFF.